This is a list of T cell receptor beta chains from one sample in a study of blood T cell repertoires in COVID-19. Method: immunoSEQ multiplex PCR; TCRdb's copy keeps in-frame clones and lacks some. The profile shows about 55,000 clones, more than 80% of them singletons. Input material: peripheral blood. Receptors originate from a human donor in a cohort sampled during active COVID-19. Both conserved end residues are part of each CDR3. Fields, in order: J gene, V gene, CDR3 protein.

TRBJ1-2	TRBV14	CASSQDFAGGGYTF
TRBJ2-7	TRBV7-6	CASSLGAPSSYEQYF
TRBJ2-5	TRBV9	CASSPLDGAQETQYF
TRBJ2-5	TRBV7-9	CASSPLTGTKETQYF
TRBJ1-1	TRBV7-9	CASSLGAMNTEAFF
TRBJ2-1	TRBV7-6	CASSLDPRRNEQFF
TRBJ1-1	TRBV28	CATKGGGADPDEAFF
TRBJ2-2	TRBV3-1/TRBV3-2	CASRDGYTGELFF
TRBJ1-1	TRBV5-4	CASSLIGGNTEAFF
TRBJ1-5	TRBV7-8	CASSPRTGTPDQPQHF
TRBJ1-3	TRBV5-7	CASSVGQNLASLGNTIYF
TRBJ2-5	TRBV4-1	CASSRGSGQETQYF
TRBJ2-2	TRBV5-1	CASSLQGPNTGELFF
TRBJ1-2	TRBV30	CAWSEGHGANYGYTF
TRBJ1-2	TRBV6-6	CASRQGLIYGYTF
TRBJ1-6	TRBV6-5	CASSYSTALTPLHF
TRBJ2-7	TRBV25-1	CASSDDRGPYEQYF
TRBJ1-2	TRBV11-2	CASSGTGYGYTF
TRBJ1-2	TRBV28	CASSLRWEGGYTF
TRBJ2-3	TRBV11-3	CASSPGGQGAADTQYF
TRBJ1-3	TRBV6-5	CASSLGVPPGNTIYF
TRBJ1-4	TRBV7-2	CASSEQGHNEKLFF
TRBJ1-1	TRBV28	CASSLSAGGSWNTEAFF
TRBJ2-7	TRBV30	CAWSVLLAGGRSYEQYF
TRBJ1-2	TRBV6-5	CASSYSAKNYGYTF
TRBJ2-1	TRBV29-1	CSVEPTAYNEQFF
TRBJ2-3	TRBV11-2	CASSLSRGASTDTQYF
TRBJ1-1	TRBV6-6	CASSYNPTEEAFF
TRBJ2-1	TRBV10-1	CASSEYGSSYNEQFF
TRBJ2-3	TRBV5-1	CASSSGRTDTQYF
TRBJ2-5	TRBV7-3	CASSRGSGETQYF
TRBJ1-3	TRBV3-1/TRBV3-2	CASSRDRSGNTIYF